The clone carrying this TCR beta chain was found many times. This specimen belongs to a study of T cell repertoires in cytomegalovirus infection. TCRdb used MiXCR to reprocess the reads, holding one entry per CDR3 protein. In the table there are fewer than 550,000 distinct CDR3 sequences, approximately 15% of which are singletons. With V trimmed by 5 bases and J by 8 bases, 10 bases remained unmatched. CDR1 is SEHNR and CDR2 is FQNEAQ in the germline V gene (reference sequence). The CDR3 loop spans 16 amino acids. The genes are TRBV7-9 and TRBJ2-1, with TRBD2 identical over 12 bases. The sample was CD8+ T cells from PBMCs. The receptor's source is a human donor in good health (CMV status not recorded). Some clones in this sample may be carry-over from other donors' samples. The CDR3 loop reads CASSPTPASGRDEQFF. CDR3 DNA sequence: TGTGCCAGCAGCCCCACGCCGGCTAGCGGGAGGGATGAGCAGTTCTTC.